The clone carrying this T cell receptor (beta chain) was seen at least ten times. What it binds is not known. These data are taken from a study of T cells in Graves' hyperthyroidism and ophthalmopathy. General observations from the study: Model-based prediction identified ophthalmopathy a median roughly 5.9 months prior to its onset.

This CDR3 contains 11 residues. The V end lost 3 bases, the J end lost 10 bases, and 7 bases lay between the germline ends. Amplified TCR beta CDR3 regions derived from RNA transcripts. HTBI primers were the set used in a first-round RT-PCR of the TCR CDR3. TCRdb reprocessed the multiplex PCR reads via MiXCR and lists one record per CDR3 protein. The sample holds about 270,000 distinct CDR3 sequences, roughly 15% seen once. Used for diagnoses were clinical symptoms, serum thyroxine and TRAb, thyroid ultrasound and orbital computed tomography. The sample of blood was obtained at first hyperthyroidism diagnosis (before any ophthalmopathy symptoms).

The receptor was isolated from a woman between 45 and 65 years old with Graves' hyperthyroidism that later progressed to Graves' ophthalmopathy. Sample: blood. The rearrangement joins TRBV12-3 or TRBV12-4 to TRBJ2-1; D gene uncertain. CDR3 loop: CASSFVGEQFF. As DNA, the CDR3 is TGTGCCAGCAGTTTCGTCGGAGAGCAGTTCTTC.